This T cell receptor beta chain was documented in a study of radiation and T cells in renal cell carcinoma. Germline V gives CDR1 SEHNR, CDR2 FQNEAQ (reference sequence). Losses at the gene ends were 5 bases for V and 7 bases for J; bases not matched to a gene: 13. The CDR3 has 16 residues. Profiling relied on immunoSEQ multiplex PCR, and the TCRdb table lists in-frame clones only, not all of them. The data show about 19,000 clones, approximately 60% seen once. Regarding treatment: 15 Gy SBRT to primary tumor, nephrectomy 4 weeks later. V and J are TRBV7-9 and TRBJ2-1; 8 bases align to TRBD1. The sequencing here drew on tumor tissue, taken from a patient whose treatment included radiotherapy and nephrectomy. The TCR comes from a woman between 65 and 79 years old with renal cell carcinoma. The CDR3 sequence: CASSPRTGLLINEQFF. In nucleotides, the CDR3 is TGTGCCAGCAGCCCCCGGACAGGGCTACTAATAAATGAGCAGTTCTTC.